The 19 T cell receptor beta chains below were found in one sample sequenced in a study of cytomegalovirus exposure and HLA in healthy donors. The PCR made use of 60 Vbeta and 13 Jbeta primers. Sequenced by immunoSEQ multiplex PCR; TCRdb stores in-frame clones only, minus some. In the table there are approximately 90,000 clones, roughly 70% of which are singletons. Specimen: PBMCs. These receptors were taken from a man aged 35 to 55 in good health and CMV-seronegative.

This rearrangement joins TRBV7-3 to TRBJ2-7; perhaps TRBD2 as D (6 bases). The CDR3 consists of 15 residues. Germline V gives CDR1 SGHTA, CDR2 FQGTGA. Deletions cut 1 base from V and 5 bases from J, with 15 bases between. Here the CDR3 DNA reads TGTGCCAGCAGCTTAAGGCGGGGACGTGAGAACGAGCAGTACTTC. It encodes CASSLRRGRENEQYF. The complete variable domain, with remaining parts taken from reference TRBV7-3 and TRBJ2-7, reads GAGVSQTPSNKVTEKGKYVELRCDPISGHTALYWYRQSLGQGPEFLIYFQGTGAADDSGLPNDRFFAVRPEGSVSTLKIQRTERGDSAVYLCASSLRRGRENEQYFGPGTRLTVT.

The chain recombines TRBV7-6 with TRBJ2-2; D is perhaps TRBD1 (5 bases). This CDR3 has 16 residues. V lost 3 bases and J lost 0, with 11 bases in between. CDR1 is SGHVS, CDR2 FNYEAQ, per germline. The CDR3 is CASSLGRHTNTGELFF. CDR3 nucleotides: TGTGCCAGCAGCTTGGGGCGACATACGAACACCGGGGAGCTGTTTTTT.

Note on this clone: One junction end does not reproduce the germline sequence, and a read error may be involved. V gene TRBV6-5 combines with J gene TRBJ1-2; 10 bases are shared with TRBD1. CDR1 and CDR2 (germline): MNHEY, SVGAGI. CDR3 length: 15 residues. The CDR3 nucleotides are TGTGCCAGCAGTTACTCGACAGGGGGCAACTGTGGCTACACCTTC. This translates into CASSYSTGGNCGYTF.

The rearrangement uses TRBV6-1 and TRBJ2-7, with D possibly TRBD2 on 5 matching bases. Per germline, CDR1 MNHNS and CDR2 SASEGT. Trimming left V 5 bases short and J 3 bases short, with 11 bases between. This CDR3 is built from 13 residues. The CDR3 bases are TGTGCCAGCAGTCAAATTGGACTCTACGAGCAGTACTTC. Its translation: CASSQIGLYEQYF.

This chain links TRBV5-1 with TRBJ2-7; 10 bases are a match to TRBD2. Germline V gives CDR1 SGHRS, CDR2 YFSETQ. V lost 1 base and J lost 3; bases outside the gene matches: 7. This CDR3 is built from 16 residues. The CDR3 DNA sequence: TGCGCCAGCAGCTTGAGGGGGCTAGCGGGGGACTACGAGCAGTACTTC. Translation gives CASSLRGLAGDYEQYF.

Concerning this clone itself: The same CDR3 is also encoded by other DNA sequences in this sample. The V gene is TRBV9, the J gene TRBJ2-3; tentative D call: TRBD1 (5 bases). CDR3 size: 15 residues. V was clipped by 2 bases and J by 5 bases, with 15 bases between them. Germline V gene lookup returns CDR1 SGDLS and CDR2 YYNGEE. Here the CDR3 DNA reads TGTGCCAGCAGCGTGGCCGGAAATAGGGGAGATACGCAGTATTTT. Its translation is CASSVAGNRGDTQYF. Full variable domain (outside the CDR3, taken from reference TRBV9 and TRBJ2-3): DSGVTQTPKHLITATGQRVTLRCSPRSGDLSVYWYQQSLDQGLQFLIQYYNGEERAKGNILERFSAQQFPDLHSELNLSSLELGDSALYFCASSVAGNRGDTQYFGPGTRLTVL.

J is TRBJ2-3 and V is TRBV6-1, with D possibly being TRBD2 (5 bases). This CDR3 is built from 12 residues. Germline V lookup: CDR1 MNHNS, CDR2 SASEGT. Trimming took off 4 bases at V and 8 bases at J, with 10 bases between the two ends. The CDR3 region has the DNA TGTGCCAGCAGTGGCTCTAGCACTACGCAGTATTTT. It translates to CASSGSSTTQYF.

The chain recombines TRBV30 with TRBJ2-5, with D unresolved. Trimming cost V 5 bases and J 6 bases, with 16 bases left between them. Per germline, CDR1 GTSNPN and CDR2 SVGIG (reference sequence). This CDR3 is 13 amino acids long. CDR3 region: CAWGQPSRKTQYF. Here the CDR3 DNA reads TGTGCCTGGGGTCAGCCCTCGAGGAAGACCCAGTACTTC.

This clone appeared a few times. This chain connects TRBV19 to TRBJ1-1, with no clear D. The CDR3 is made up of 14 amino acids. The V and J ends lost 6 bases and 6 bases respectively, with 17 bases between them. Germline CDR1 reads LNHDA; CDR2 reads SQIVND (reference sequence). The CDR3 sequence is CASRLNSAGPEAFF. Written as DNA, the CDR3 is TGTGCCAGTAGACTAAACTCAGCCGGCCCTGAAGCTTTCTTT. Full variable domain (outside the CDR3, taken from reference TRBV19 and TRBJ1-1): DGGITQSPKYLFRKEGQNVTLSCEQNLNHDAMYWYRQDPGQGLRLIYYSQIVNDFQKGDIAEGYSVSREKKESFPLTVTSAQKNPTAFYLCASRLNSAGPEAFFGQGTRLTVV.

The V and J genes are TRBV19 and TRBJ1-4; D call uncertain. Per the germline V gene, CDR1 is LNHDA and CDR2 is SQIVND (reference sequence). V shed 0 bases and J shed 13 bases, with 9 bases lying between them. This CDR3 is 12 amino acids long. CDR3 DNA sequence: TGTGCCAGTAGTATAGATGAAGGGAGACTGTTTTTT. This codes for CASSIDEGRLFF.

This sequence joins TRBV7-7 and TRBJ2-1, with 11 bases lining up with TRBD1. Germline V gene data show CDR1 as SSHAT and CDR2 as FNYEAQ (reference sequence). V lost 2 bases and J lost 5; bases outside the gene matches: 8. The CDR3 sequence is 17 residues long. The CDR3 region is CASSLLGPGQGDNEQFF. The CDR3 nucleotides read TGTGCCAGCAGCTTACTCGGCCCGGGACAGGGGGACAATGAGCAGTTCTTC.

This chain uses TRBV6-4 with TRBJ2-1, with TRBD1 matching over 8 bases. After removal of 4 bases from V and 2 bases from J, the junction contained 4 bases not matched to a gene. Germline CDR1 and CDR2: MRHNA and SNTAGT. The CDR3 contains 15 residues. CDR3 DNA: TGTGCCAGCAGTGCGGACAGGGCCCCCTACAATGAGCAGTTCTTC. Translation gives CASSADRAPYNEQFF.

This chain links TRBV9 with TRBJ2-1; no firm D call. The germline CDR1 and CDR2 sequences are SGDLS and YYNGEE. The CDR3 is 11 residues long. Trimming pared 0 bases from V and 8 bases from J, leaving 3 bases between. CDR3 loop: CASSVADEQFF. DNA for the CDR3: TGTGCCAGCAGCGTAGCGGATGAGCAGTTCTTC.

The V gene is TRBV29-1, the J gene TRBJ2-1; the D gene is possibly TRBD1 (6 bases). From germline, CDR1 is SQVTM and CDR2 ANQGSEA. This CDR3 has 12 amino acids. The V end was cut by 5 bases, the J end by 4 bases, with 9 bases between. The CDR3 region is CSVTQGYNEQFF. Written as DNA, the CDR3 is TGCAGCGTTACACAGGGTTACAATGAGCAGTTCTTC.

The gene calls are TRBV21-1 and TRBJ2-7; TRBD1, the table's D call, was not compared with the DNA. TRBV21-1 is marked as a pseudogene. The CDR3 loop spans 14 amino acids. Here the CDR3 DNA reads TGTGCCAGCAGATTGAGGACAGGGTCCTACGAGCAGTACTTC. Its protein is CASRLRTGSYEQYF.

The chain has TRBV7-9 and TRBJ1-1, with TRBD1 as a possible D gene (6 bases). The CDR3 covers 14 residues. Trimming took off 0 bases at V and 5 bases at J, with 10 bases between the two ends. Germline lookup yields CDR1 SEHNR and CDR2 FQNEAQ (reference sequence). In nucleotides, the CDR3 is TGTGCCAGCAGCTTAGCGGTCGGACAGACTGAAGCTTTCTTT. Translated: CASSLAVGQTEAFF.

V and J are TRBV27 and TRBJ2-7, with 9 positions matching TRBD1. This CDR3 contains 15 residues. V was pared by 2 bases and J by 6 bases, with 8 bases of the junction left unmatched. Germline V gene data show CDR1 as MNHEY and CDR2 as SMNVEV (reference sequence). DNA for the CDR3: TGTGCCAGCAGTTTACCTTCCACAGGGGGCGGCGAGCAGTACTTC. Protein: CASSLPSTGGGEQYF.

The chain links TRBV28 to TRBJ1-6; D remains unclear. Germline V gene lookup returns CDR1 MDHEN and CDR2 SYDVKM. The V end lost 7 bases, the J end lost 10 bases, and 14 bases lay between the germline ends. The CDR3 is 13 amino acids. CDR3 region: CASIRAGSSPLHF. CDR3 nucleotides: TGTGCCAGCATCAGAGCGGGCTCCTCACCCCTCCACTTT.

The V call is TRBV7-3, the J call TRBJ2-3; TRBD2 is a possible D gene (6 bases). Per germline, CDR1 SGHTA and CDR2 FQGTGA. V was cut by 9 bases and J by 1 base, with 14 bases left in between. This CDR3 contains 14 residues. The CDR3 DNA follows: TGTGCCAGTTCCTTTTCTAGCGGCACAGATACGCAGTATTTT. Protein: CASSFSSGTDTQYF.